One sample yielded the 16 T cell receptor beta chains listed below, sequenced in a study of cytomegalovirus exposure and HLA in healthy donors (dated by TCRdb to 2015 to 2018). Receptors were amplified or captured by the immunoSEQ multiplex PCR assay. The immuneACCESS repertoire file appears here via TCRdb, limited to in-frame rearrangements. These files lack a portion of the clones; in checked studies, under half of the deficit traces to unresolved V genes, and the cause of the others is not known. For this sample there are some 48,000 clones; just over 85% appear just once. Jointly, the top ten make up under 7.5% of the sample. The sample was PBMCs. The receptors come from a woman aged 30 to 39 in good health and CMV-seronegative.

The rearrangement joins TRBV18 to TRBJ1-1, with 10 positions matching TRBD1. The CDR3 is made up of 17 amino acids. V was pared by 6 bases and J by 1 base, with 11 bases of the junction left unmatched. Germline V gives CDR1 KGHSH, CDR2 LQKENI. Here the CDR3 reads CASSRAGQGVGNTEAFF. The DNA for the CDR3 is TGTGCCAGCTCCCGGGCCGGACAGGGGGTCGGGAACACTGAAGCTTTCTTT.

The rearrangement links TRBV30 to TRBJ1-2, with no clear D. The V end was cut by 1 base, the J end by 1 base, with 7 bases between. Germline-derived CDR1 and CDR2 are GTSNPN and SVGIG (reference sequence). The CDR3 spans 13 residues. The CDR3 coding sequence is TGTGCCTGGAGTGGTGTTCTTAACTATGGCTACACCTTC. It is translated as CAWSGVLNYGYTF. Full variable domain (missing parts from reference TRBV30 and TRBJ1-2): SQTIHQWPATLVQPVGSPLSLECTVEGTSNPNLYWYRQAAGRGLQLLFYSVGIGQISSEVPQNLSASRPQDRQFILSSKKLLLSDSGFYLCAWSGVLNYGYTFGSGTRLTVV.

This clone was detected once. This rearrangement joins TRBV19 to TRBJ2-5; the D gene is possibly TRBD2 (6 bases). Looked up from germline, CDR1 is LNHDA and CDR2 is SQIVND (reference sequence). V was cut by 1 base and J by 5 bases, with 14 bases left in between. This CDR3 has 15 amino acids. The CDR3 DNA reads TGTGCCAGTAGTATAGGGGGAGGCCTTAGGGAGACCCAGTACTTC. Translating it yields CASSIGGGLRETQYF.

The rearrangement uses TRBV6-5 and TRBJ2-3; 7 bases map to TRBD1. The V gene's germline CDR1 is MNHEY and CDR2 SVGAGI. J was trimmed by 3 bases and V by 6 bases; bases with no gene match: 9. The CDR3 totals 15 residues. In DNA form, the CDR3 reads TGTGCCAGCAGGCGTACAGGGGAGAAAACAGATACGCAGTATTTT. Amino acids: CASRRTGEKTDTQYF.

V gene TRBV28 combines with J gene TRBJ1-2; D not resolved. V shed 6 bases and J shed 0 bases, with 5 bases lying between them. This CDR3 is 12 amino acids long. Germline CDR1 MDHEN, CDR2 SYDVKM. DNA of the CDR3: TGTGCCAGCAGGAGATCTAACTATGGCTACACCTTC. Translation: CASRRSNYGYTF.

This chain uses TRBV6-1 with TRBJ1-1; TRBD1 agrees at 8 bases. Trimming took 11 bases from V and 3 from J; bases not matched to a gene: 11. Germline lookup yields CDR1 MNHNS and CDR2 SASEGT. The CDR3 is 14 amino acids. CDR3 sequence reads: CAGGHSTGDTEAFF. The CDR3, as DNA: TGTGCCGGGGGGCACTCGACAGGGGACACTGAAGCTTTCTTT.

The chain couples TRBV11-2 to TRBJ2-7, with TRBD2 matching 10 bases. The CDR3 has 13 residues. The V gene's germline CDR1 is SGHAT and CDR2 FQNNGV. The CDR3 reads CAGGLAASYEQYF. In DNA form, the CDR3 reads TGTGCGGGTGGACTAGCGGCCTCCTACGAGCAGTACTTC.

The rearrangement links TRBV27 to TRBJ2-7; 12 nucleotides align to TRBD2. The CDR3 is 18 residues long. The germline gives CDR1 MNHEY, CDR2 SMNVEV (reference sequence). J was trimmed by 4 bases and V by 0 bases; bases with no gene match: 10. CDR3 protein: CASSLSLPGLAGMYEQYF. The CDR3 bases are TGTGCCAGCAGTTTATCCCTTCCCGGACTAGCGGGAATGTACGAGCAGTACTTC.

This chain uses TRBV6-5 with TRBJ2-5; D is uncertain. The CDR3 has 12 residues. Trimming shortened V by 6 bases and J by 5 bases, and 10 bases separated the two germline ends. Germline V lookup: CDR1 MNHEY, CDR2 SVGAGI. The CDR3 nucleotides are TGTGCCAGCAGGAGGAGTCGGGAGACCCAGTACTTC. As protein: CASRRSRETQYF.

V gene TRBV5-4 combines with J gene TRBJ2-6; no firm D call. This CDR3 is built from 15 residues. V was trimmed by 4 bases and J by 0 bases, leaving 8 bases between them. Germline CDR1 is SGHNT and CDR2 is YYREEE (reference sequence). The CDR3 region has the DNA TGTGCCAGCAGCGCCTCAGGCTCTGGGGCCAACGTCCTGACTTTC. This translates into CASSASGSGANVLTF.

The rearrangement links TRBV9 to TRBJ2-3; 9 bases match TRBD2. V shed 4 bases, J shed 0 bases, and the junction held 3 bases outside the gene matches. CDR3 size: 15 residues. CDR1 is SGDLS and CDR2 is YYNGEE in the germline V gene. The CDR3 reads CASSRTSESTDTQYF. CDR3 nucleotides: TGTGCCAGCAGCCGGACTAGCGAGAGCACAGATACGCAGTATTTT. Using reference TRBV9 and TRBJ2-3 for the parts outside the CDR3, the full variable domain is DSGVTQTPKHLITATGQRVTLRCSPRSGDLSVYWYQQSLDQGLQFLIQYYNGEERAKGNILERFSAQQFPDLHSELNLSSLELGDSALYFCASSRTSESTDTQYFGPGTRLTVL.

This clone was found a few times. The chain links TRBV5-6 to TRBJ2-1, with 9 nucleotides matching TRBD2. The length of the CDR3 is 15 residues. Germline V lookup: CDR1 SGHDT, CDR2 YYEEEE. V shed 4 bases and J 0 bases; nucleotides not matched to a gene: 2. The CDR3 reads CASSGSGSSYNEQFF. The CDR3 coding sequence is TGTGCCAGCAGCGGTAGCGGGAGCTCCTACAATGAGCAGTTCTTC.

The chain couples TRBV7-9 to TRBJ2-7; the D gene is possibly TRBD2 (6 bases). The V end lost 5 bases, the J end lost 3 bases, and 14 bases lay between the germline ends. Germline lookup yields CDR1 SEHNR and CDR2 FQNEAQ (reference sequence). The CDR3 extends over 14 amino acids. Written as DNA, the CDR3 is TGTGCCAGCAGCCCTTCTCGGCGGGGCTACGAGCAGTACTTC. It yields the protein CASSPSRRGYEQYF.

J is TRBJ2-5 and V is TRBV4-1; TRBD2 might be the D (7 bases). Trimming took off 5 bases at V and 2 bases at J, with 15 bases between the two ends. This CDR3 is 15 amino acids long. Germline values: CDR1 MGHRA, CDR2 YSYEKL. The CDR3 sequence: CASSFEGGIQETQYF. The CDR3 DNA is TGCGCCAGCAGCTTCGAGGGGGGGATACAAGAGACCCAGTACTTC.

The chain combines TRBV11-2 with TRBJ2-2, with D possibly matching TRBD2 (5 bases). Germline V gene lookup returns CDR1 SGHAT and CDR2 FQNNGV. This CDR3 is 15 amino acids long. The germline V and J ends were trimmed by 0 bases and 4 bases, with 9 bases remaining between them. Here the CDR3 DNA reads TGTGCCAGCAGCTTAGATGAGCTAGCCACCGGGGAGCTGTTTTTT. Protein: CASSLDELATGELFF.

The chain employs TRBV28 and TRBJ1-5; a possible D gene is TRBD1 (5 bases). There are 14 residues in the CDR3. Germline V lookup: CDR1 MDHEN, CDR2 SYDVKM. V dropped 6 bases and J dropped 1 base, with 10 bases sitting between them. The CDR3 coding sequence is TGTGCCAGCAGCCTCAAGGGGAGCAATCAGCCCCAGCATTTT. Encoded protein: CASSLKGSNQPQHF.